Following are 2 T cell receptor beta chains from one sample sequenced in a study of blood T cell repertoires in COVID-19. Clones were sequenced by immunoSEQ multiplex PCR, and TCRdb holds only the in-frame ones, with some missing. The table records some 250,000 clones, roughly 86% of them present only once. The sample was peripheral blood. These receptor sequences come from a human donor in a cohort sampled during active COVID-19.

A single count supports this clone. The DNA for the CDR3 is TGTGCCAGCAGTCGATCCGGGAACTATGGCTACACCTTC. Protein product: CASSRSGNYGYTF. J is TRBJ1-2 and V is TRBV6-6, with D uncertain. This CDR3 spans 13 amino acids. Germline V lookup: CDR1 MNHNY, CDR2 SVGAGI (reference sequence). The V end lost 5 bases, the J end lost 2 bases, and 9 bases lay between the germline ends.

The chain couples TRBV5-1 to TRBJ1-2, with TRBD1 matching over 9 bases. This CDR3 is built from 18 residues. Trimming took 3 bases from V and 3 from J; bases not matched to a gene: 15. Germline-derived CDR1 and CDR2 are SGHRS and YFSETQ. CDR3 region: CASSSRDRVGREDYGYTF. The CDR3 DNA sequence: TGCGCCAGCAGCTCCCGGGACAGGGTTGGTCGGGAAGACTATGGCTACACCTTC.